These 23 T cell receptor beta chains came from one sample sequenced in a study of beta chain features in type 1 diabetes. The study, taken as a whole, reports: In all four CD4+ subsets, TCRB CDR3 length was significantly, moderately reduced in type 1 diabetes.

The antigens of these receptors remain unknown. Every isolated RNA sample was fully reverse transcribed, so sequencing captured expressed TCRB transcripts. TCRdb keeps only in-frame clones here, not all; method: immunoSEQ multiplex PCR. Altogether roughly 240,000 clones are present, about 23% being singletons, with the ten largest covering 0.012%. Material for sequencing was naive CD4+ T cells from blood. The receptors shown here come from a woman under 40 with type 1 diabetes.

This clone was seen only a few times. The chain is built from TRBV5-1 and TRBJ1-2; TRBD1 aligns across 7 bases. V dropped 1 base and J dropped 0; count of bases not matched to a gene: 3. The CDR3 is 15 residues long. CDR1 and CDR2 (germline): SGHRS, YFSETQ. The chain's CDR3 is CASSLWTGSNYGYTF. CDR3 bases: TGCGCCAGCAGCTTGTGGACAGGATCTAACTATGGCTACACCTTC.

In this sample, this clone turned up a few times. This sequence joins TRBV9 and TRBJ2-5; no clear D. Germline CDR1 and CDR2: SGDLS and YYNGEE. Trimming took 0 bases from V and 4 from J, leaving 10 bases between them. The CDR3 loop spans 14 amino acids. The CDR3 DNA follows: TGTGCCAGCAGCGTAGCTAGTACGGGAGAGACCCAGTACTTC. It yields the protein CASSVASTGETQYF. Drawing the rest from reference TRBV9 and TRBJ2-5, the complete variable domain is DSGVTQTPKHLITATGQRVTLRCSPRSGDLSVYWYQQSLDQGLQFLIQYYNGEERAKGNILERFSAQQFPDLHSELNLSSLELGDSALYFCASSVASTGETQYFGPGTRLLVL.

As concerns this clone: This CDR3 is also generated by other DNA sequences in the sample. In DNA, the CDR3 is TGTGCCTGGAGTGTACAAGGGGACTATGGCTACACCTTC. Its protein product is CAWSVQGDYGYTF. The V and J genes are TRBV30 and TRBJ1-2; D possibly corresponds to TRBD1 (5 bases). V was shortened by 0 bases and J by 3 bases, with 8 bases between the two germline ends. Germline V gene sequence: CDR1 GTSNPN, CDR2 SVGIG (reference sequence). There are 13 residues in the CDR3.

Only a few counts were recorded for this clone. V is TRBV29-1 and J is TRBJ1-2; D is undetermined. V dropped 5 bases and J dropped 6 bases, with 13 bases sitting between them. The CDR3 is made up of 12 amino acids. CDR1 and CDR2 (germline): SQVTM, ANQGSEA. The CDR3 protein is CSVSSPNNGYTF. In DNA, the CDR3 is TGCAGCGTTTCCAGTCCCAACAATGGCTACACCTTC.

The gene calls are TRBV5-1 and TRBJ2-7; 7 bases align to TRBD1. The germline CDR1 and CDR2 sequences are SGHRS and YFSETQ. J was trimmed by 3 bases and V by 2 bases; bases with no gene match: 8. This CDR3 is built from 15 residues. The CDR3 sequence is CASSLSGTAGYEQYF. The CDR3 nucleotides read TGCGCCAGCAGCTTATCCGGGACAGCCGGCTACGAGCAGTACTTC.

V is TRBV2 and J is TRBJ1-5, with 9 bases matching TRBD1. V shed 8 bases and J 4 bases; nucleotides not matched to a gene: 6. The V gene's germline CDR1 is SNHLY and CDR2 FYNNEI. The CDR3 spans 14 residues. The CDR3 loop is CASGDREANQPQHF. The CDR3 region has the DNA TGTGCCAGCGGGGACAGGGAGGCTAATCAGCCCCAGCATTTT. Complete variable domain (other parts from reference TRBV2 and TRBJ1-5): EPEVTQTPSHQVTQMGQEVILRCVPISNHLYFYWYRQILGQKVEFLVSFYNNEISEKSEIFDDQFSVERPDGSNFTLKIRSTKLEDSAMYFCASGDREANQPQHFGDGTRLSIL.

This chain links TRBV5-4 with TRBJ2-7; TRBD2 is a possible D gene (5 bases). Trimming removed 5 bases at V and 0 bases at J, with 15 bases between. Germline V gene sequence: CDR1 SGHNT, CDR2 YYREEE (reference sequence). The CDR3 is made up of 15 amino acids. CDR3 sequence reads: CASRLDFLSSYEQYF. CDR3 nucleotide sequence: TGTGCCAGCAGACTGGACTTTCTAAGCTCCTACGAGCAGTACTTC.

V usage is TRBV7-8 and J usage is TRBJ2-7; 9 positions agree with TRBD2. The junction had 10 bases not matched to a gene; V was cut back by 7 bases and J by 3 bases. The CDR3 runs to 15 residues. Germline CDR1 is SGHVS and CDR2 is FQNEAQ. The DNA of the CDR3 is TGTGCCAGCACCTCGGTGCGGGAGGGCATCTACGAGCAGTACTTC. Encoded protein: CASTSVREGIYEQYF.

This clone has only a few counts. DNA for the CDR3: TGTGCCAGCTCACCACCGGGGAGTGAAAAACTGTTTTTT. It codes for CASSPPGSEKLFF. V is TRBV18 and J is TRBJ1-4; D not certain. V was cut by 0 bases and J by 7 bases, with 6 bases left in between. The CDR3 consists of 13 residues. Germline values: CDR1 KGHSH, CDR2 LQKENI.

As to this clone: The sample holds other DNA sequences that translate to the same CDR3. J is TRBJ2-5 and V is TRBV5-4, with TRBD2 matching over 13 bases. The CDR3 is 15 residues long. From germline, CDR1 is SGHNT and CDR2 YYREEE (reference sequence). With V trimmed by 3 bases and J by 5 bases, 4 bases remained unmatched. The CDR3 nucleotides read TGTGCCAGCAGCTCCGGACTAGCGGGAGCGGAGACCCAGTACTTC. It yields the protein CASSSGLAGAETQYF.

The V and J genes are TRBV4-1 and TRBJ2-2; D unclear. The CDR3 sequence is 16 residues long. The V and J ends lost 6 bases and 0 bases respectively, with 14 bases between them. Germline V lookup: CDR1 MGHRA, CDR2 YSYEKL. CDR3 nucleotide sequence: TGCGCCAGCAGTAAAGCCCATTTGGCGAACACCGGGGAGCTGTTTTTT. This translates into CASSKAHLANTGELFF.

This clone was recorded a few times. This chain joins TRBV30 and TRBJ1-5, with 8 bases that match TRBD1. The V gene's germline CDR1 is GTSNPN and CDR2 SVGIG (reference sequence). Trimming at V came to 2 bases and at J to 6 bases, leaving 3 bases not matched to a gene. CDR3 size: 13 residues. The CDR3 DNA reads TGTGCCTGGAGTACAACAGGGGGTCAGCCCCAGCATTTT. Protein: CAWSTTGGQPQHF.

This clone was seen more than once but under ten times. The rearrangement uses TRBV4-1 and TRBJ2-2; a weak D match, TRBD1 (7 bases). Trimming left V 0 bases short and J 2 bases short, with 13 bases between. Germline CDR1 is MGHRA and CDR2 is YSYEKL. This CDR3 has 17 amino acids. CDR3 sequence (DNA): TGCGCCAGCAGCCAAGATCGGGGGACAGTCAACACCGGGGAGCTGTTTTTT. Protein product: CASSQDRGTVNTGELFF.

This clone was seen more than once but under ten times. The CDR3 is CASSFTGLDEQYF. Written as DNA, the CDR3 is TGTGCCAGCAGCTTTACAGGGTTGGACGAGCAGTACTTC. V gene TRBV7-3 combines with J gene TRBJ2-7, with a tentative D call TRBD1 (6 bases). V lost 3 bases and J 5 bases, leaving 11 bases between the germline ends. Germline loops: CDR1 SGHTA, CDR2 FQGTGA. CDR3 length equals 13 residues.

This clone was detected a few times. This sequence joins TRBV19 and TRBJ2-7; D might be TRBD2 (6 bases). CDR3 length: 14 residues. CDR1 and CDR2 from the germline V gene are LNHDA and SQIVND (reference sequence). V gave up 5 bases and J gave up 3 bases, with 14 bases separating them. CDR3 nucleotide sequence: TGTGCCAGTAGTGGAGGGGCAGGTAACTACGAGCAGTACTTC. This codes for CASSGGAGNYEQYF.

This clone turned up a few times. The chain employs TRBV10-3 and TRBJ2-3; 7 bases agree with TRBD2. J was trimmed by 0 bases and V by 5 bases; bases with no gene match: 8. Germline V gene data show CDR1 as ENHRY and CDR2 as SYGVKD. The CDR3 is made up of 16 amino acids. CDR3: CAISQLAAASTDTQYF. CDR3 in DNA: TGTGCCATCAGTCAGCTAGCGGCCGCTAGCACAGATACGCAGTATTTT.

Here the CDR3 DNA reads TGTGCCATCAGTGAGTCACTTAGCGGGAGTGAGCAGTTCTTC. Its protein is CAISESLSGSEQFF. The V call is TRBV10-3, the J call TRBJ2-1, with 9 positions matching TRBD2. Trimming took 0 bases from V and 9 from J; bases not matched to a gene: 3. In germline, CDR1 is ENHRY, CDR2 SYGVKD. The CDR3 totals 14 residues.

This chain uses TRBV11-1 with TRBJ2-1; TRBD2 aligns across 9 bases. The CDR3 length is 12 residues. V shed 9 bases and J 7 bases; nucleotides not matched to a gene: 4. CDR1 and CDR2 from the germline V gene are SGHAT and FQDESV (reference sequence). CDR3 residues: CASTSGRNEQFF. CDR3 in DNA: TGTGCCAGTACCAGCGGGAGGAATGAGCAGTTCTTC.

This clone was seen only a few times. The V call is TRBV6-5, the J call TRBJ2-5, with D perhaps matching TRBD2 (5 bases). Trimming pared 6 bases from V and 1 base from J, leaving 15 bases between. The CDR3 extends over 15 amino acids. Germline CDR1 is MNHEY and CDR2 is SVGAGI. The CDR3 nucleotides are TGTGCCAGCAGGAGGGCCAACGTGGGCCAAGAGACCCAGTACTTC. Protein sequence: CASRRANVGQETQYF.

As regards this clone: The identical CDR3 is also encoded by other nucleotide sequences in the sample. The chain is built from TRBV7-9 and TRBJ2-1; 9 nucleotides agree with TRBD2. The CDR3 is 15 amino acids. The junction had 2 bases not matched to a gene; V was cut back by 1 base and J by 4 bases. In germline, CDR1 is SEHNR, CDR2 FQNEAQ (reference sequence). The CDR3 reads CASSLGLAGYNEQFF. The CDR3 DNA is TGTGCCAGCAGCTTAGGCCTAGCGGGATACAATGAGCAGTTCTTC.

This chain joins TRBV6-5 and TRBJ2-7; 7 nucleotides line up with TRBD1. From germline, CDR1 is MNHEY and CDR2 SVGAGI. The CDR3 extends over 14 amino acids. The V and J ends lost 5 bases and 9 bases, in that order; junction bases with no gene match: 13. CDR3 protein: CASSPDRDRRVQYF. CDR3 nucleotide sequence: TGTGCCAGCAGTCCCGACAGGGATCGCCGCGTGCAGTACTTC.

This chain connects TRBV7-3 to TRBJ1-1; no reliable D call. CDR1 is SGHTA, CDR2 FQGTGA, per germline. V lost 5 bases, J lost 0 bases, and 7 bases lay in between. This CDR3 contains 13 residues. The CDR3 is CASSRSMNTEAFF. In DNA, the CDR3 is TGTGCCAGCAGCCGAAGCATGAACACTGAAGCTTTCTTT.

Comment on this clone: The same CDR3 can be traced to other DNA sequences in this sample. The chain joins TRBV9 to TRBJ2-5, with 11 bases that match TRBD2. The CDR3 consists of 15 residues. Germline assignment: CDR1 SGDLS and CDR2 YYNGEE. V shed 3 bases and J 4 bases; nucleotides not matched to a gene: 5. This CDR3 reads CASSAGLAGGETQYF. The DNA of the CDR3 is TGTGCCAGCAGCGCCGGTCTAGCGGGAGGAGAGACCCAGTACTTC.